This TCR beta chain derives from a study of blood T cell repertoires in COVID-19. The CDR3 runs to 12 residues. V was pared by 5 bases and J by 2 bases, with 7 bases between. Germline values: CDR1 GTSNPN, CDR2 SVGIG (reference sequence). Repertoires were generated with immunoSEQ multiplex PCR, while TCRdb's copy carries only in-frame clones and drops some. Here the sample spans 250,000 or so clones, over 80% being singletons. Material: PBMCs or T cells enriched from blood (not recorded which). The V gene is TRBV30, the J gene TRBJ1-3; the D is unclear. This TCR was sampled from a woman between 35 and 50 years old who had been exposed to COVID-19. The CDR3 loop reads CAWGQAGNTIYF. For the CDR3, the DNA is TGTGCCTGGGGCCAGGCTGGAAACACCATATATTTT.